This T cell receptor (beta chain) was obtained from a study of CD8+CD57+ T cells in acquired aplastic anemia. This clonotype was seen ten or more times. Genomic DNA, serving as template, underwent TCR beta VDJ and CDR3 profiling. In TCRdb, the reads were re-called with MiXCR into one record per CDR3 protein. The sample lists some 180,000 distinct CDR3 sequences; approximately 46% were seen once. There are 18 residues in the CDR3. The V gene's germline CDR1 is DFQATT and CDR2 SNEGSKA (reference sequence). Trimming took 4 bases from V and 4 from J; bases not matched to a gene: 19. Material: sorted CD4+, CD8+, or CD8+CD57+ T cells (not recorded which) from PBMCs. The TCR was taken from a human donor in good health. The chain links TRBV20-1 to TRBJ2-3; TRBD2 aligns across 8 bases. DNA for the CDR3: TGCAGTGCTACCCCTTCGCGGCTGGCGGGGGGCAGATCAGATACGCAGTATTTT. Translation: CSATPSRLAGGRSDTQYF.